This record looks at one TCR beta chain sequence and its context. Its matching antigen is unknown. PCR involved 60 Vbeta and 13 Jbeta primers. TCRdb keeps only in-frame clones here, not all; method: immunoSEQ multiplex PCR. The data hold roughly 120,000 clones, with around 81% observed a single time. These data are taken from a study of cytomegalovirus exposure and HLA in healthy donors. Broader study findings: In a later analysis, a genetic analysis reported fewer productive-TCR N-insertions in an Asian-associated ancestry cluster than the cohort average. In a later analysis, at a false discovery rate of 0.05, approximately 16,000 TCR beta sequences matched HLA alleles. A prior analysis recorded that most TCR beta V segments were productive about 90% or about 30% of the time. Likely technical artifact: a cluster of highly shared sequence variants.

The TCR was taken from a young woman in good health and CMV-seronegative. The sample consisted of PBMCs.

CDR3 bases: TGCGCCAGCAGTGAGGACAGGGACTACGAGCAGTACTTC. It encodes CASSEDRDYEQYF. V and J are TRBV10-2 and TRBJ2-7, with TRBD1 matching over 7 bases. This CDR3 is 13 amino acids long. The junction had 1 base not matched to a gene; V was cut back by 2 bases and J by 3 bases. Germline assignment: CDR1 WSHSY and CDR2 SAAADI.